Reported below is one T cell receptor beta chain. This clonotype was detected many times. It lacks a known antigen. A read error may account for a junction end that differs from germline. The TCR beta CDR3 regions were amplified from RNA transcripts. For the first round of RT-PCR on the TCR CDR3, the HTBI primer set was used together with the Qiagen OneStep RT-PCR kit. The libraries were constructed in a second round of multiplex PCR and then size-selected and purified. The libraries were sequenced on an Illumina HiSeq2000 using paired-end 100 bp reads. For the original study's pipeline: SOAPnuke was used to process the raw data, with reads discarded if the reads contained adapters or uncalled bases, had a mean Phred below 15, or lacked an exact constant-primer or identifier match. High-quality paired reads were merged using COPE v1.2.5, and each unique nucleotide sequence was defined as a clonotype. Clonotypes were aligned to IMGT TRBV, TRBD and TRBJ reference segments using MiTCR v1.1. Analysis was restricted to V-J combinations with a frequency above 0.0001, which covered about 99% of repertoires. A TCS score was defined as the ratio of F50 (clonal expansion) to E x V (chaos), with BLOSUM62-based TCRdist applied between CDR3 peptides within each V-J. Welch's t-statistics and random forest reduced around 520 V-J features to 10 to 15, which were used in a naive Bayes classifier (R e1071). TCRdb trimmed the raw reads at Q25, called clones with MiXCR and kept productive beta chains. Every entry covers one CDR3 protein and lists the most common genes and DNA from its rows. These V and J calls rely on TCRdb rather than the paper's analysis. Recorded for this sample are 400,000 to 550,000 distinct CDR3 sequences; around a quarter of them occurred a single time. Of the sample, about 10% falls within the top ten clones.

The data derive from a study of T cells in Graves' hyperthyroidism and ophthalmopathy (dated by TCRdb to about 2019). In the study overall: Peripheral blood samples were taken at the time of initial diagnosis, prior to any treatment. To identify distinguishing TCR V-J signatures, a discovery cohort of 100 patients was used, comprising some 43 with Graves' ophthalmopathy and 57 with stable Graves' hyperthyroidism. An independent validation cohort of 18 to 20 hyperthyroidism patients and more than 15 patients who later progressed to ophthalmopathy tested prospective prediction of ophthalmopathy. For training and testing, the 95 to 100 patients in the discovery cohort were randomly divided in a 7:3 ratio. Thyroid tissue and blood T-cell repertoires from more than five Graves' hyperthyroidism patients were also compared in the study. After sampling, hyperthyroidism patients received methimazole starting at 30 mg daily, and ophthalmopathy patients received high-dose intravenous methylprednisolone. The paper reports TCR Vbeta CDR3 sequencing of 130 to 150 peripheral blood samples: 43 ophthalmopathy, about 75 hyperthyroidism and some 17 progressor patients.

What the work shows at the level of the full study, not this receptor alone: In validation, the model predicted progression to ophthalmopathy a median of around 6.5 months before onset, with approximately 68% sensitivity and about 72% specificity. No statistical method was used to fix the sample size in advance, and group allocation was not hidden from the investigators. A 13 V-J signature model separated ophthalmopathy from stable hyperthyroidism, with roughly 88% sensitivity and roughly 81% specificity in cross-validation and 80%/75% in testing. Blood samples also contained most of the expanded thyroid clonotypes (frequency above 0.001), which suggests that blood repertoires may reflect thyroid immune responses.

CDR1 and CDR2 are drawn from the germline V gene: MDHEN, SYDVKM. The CDR3 spans 13 residues, from the cysteine through the phenylalanine. Just the 39-base CDR3 DNA is kept, in frame starting at base 1. Ophthalmopathy patients had moderately to severely active disease, Clinical Activity Score of at least 3, NOSPECS grade of at least 4, and duration under 3 months. Exclusion was applied to patients with uncontrolled infections, other autoimmune diseases, pregnancy or lactation. Diagnoses were based on clinical symptoms, serum thyroxine and TRAb, thyroid ultrasound and orbital computed tomography. PBMCs were isolated from 8 to 10 ml of fresh peripheral blood by Ficoll-Paque density gradient centrifugation. Total RNA was extracted with Trizol reagent, and quality was checked on an Agilent 2100 Bioanalyzer.

The source material was blood. The source of this sequence is a woman in her twenties or thirties with Graves' ophthalmopathy. This chain joins TRBV28 to TRBJ2-5, and the D gene may be TRBD2, 6 bases matching. The DNA sequence reads TGTGCCAGCACGACTGCGGGGCAAGGGACCCAGTACTTC. Protein translation: CASTTAGQGTQYF.